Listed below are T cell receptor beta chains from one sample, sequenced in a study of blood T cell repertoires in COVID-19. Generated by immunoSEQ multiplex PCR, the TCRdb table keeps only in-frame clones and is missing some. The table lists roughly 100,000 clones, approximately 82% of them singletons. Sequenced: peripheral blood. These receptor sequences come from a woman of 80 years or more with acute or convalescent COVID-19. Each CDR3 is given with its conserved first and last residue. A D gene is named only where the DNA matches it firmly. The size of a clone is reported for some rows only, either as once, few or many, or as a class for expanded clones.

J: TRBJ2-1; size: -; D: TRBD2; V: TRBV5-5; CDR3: CASSFGLAGYNEQFF; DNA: TGTGCCAGCAGCTTCGGACTAGCGGGTTACAATGAGCAGTTCTTC
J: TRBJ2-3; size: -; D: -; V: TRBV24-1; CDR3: CATSEVVSDTQYF; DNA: TGTGCCACCAGTGAGGTAGTTTCAGATACGCAGTATTTT
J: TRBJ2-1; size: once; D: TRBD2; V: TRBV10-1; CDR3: CASREGTSGGQYNEQFF; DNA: TGCGCCAGCAGGGAGGGAACTAGCGGGGGCCAATACAATGAGCAGTTCTTC
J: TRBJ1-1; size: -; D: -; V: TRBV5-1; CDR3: CASSLLPDTEAFF; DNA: TGCGCCAGCAGCTTGCTGCCAGACACTGAAGCTTTCTTT
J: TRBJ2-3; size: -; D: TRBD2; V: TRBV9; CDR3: CASSVRGDRLDTQYF; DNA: TGTGCCAGCAGCGTCCGGGGGGACCGATTAGATACGCAGTATTTT
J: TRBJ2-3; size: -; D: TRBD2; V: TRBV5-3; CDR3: CARSLILAGEGTDTQYF; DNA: TGTGCCAGAAGCTTAATACTAGCGGGAGAAGGAACAGATACGCAGTATTTT
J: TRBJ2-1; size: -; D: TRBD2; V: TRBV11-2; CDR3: CASSSIAGAGNEQFF; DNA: TGTGCCAGCAGCTCGATAGCGGGAGCGGGTAATGAGCAGTTCTTC
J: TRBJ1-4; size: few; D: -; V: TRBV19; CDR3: CASSIVRGLNEKLFF; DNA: TGTGCCAGTAGTATAGTCAGAGGGCTTAATGAAAAACTGTTTTTT
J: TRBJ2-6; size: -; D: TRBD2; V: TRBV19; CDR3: CASRWSTRGGAGANVLTF; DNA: TGTGCCAGTAGGTGGTCCACTCGGGGAGGGGCTGGGGCCAACGTCCTGACTTTC
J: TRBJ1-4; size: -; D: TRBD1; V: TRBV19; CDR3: CASSRTGGYEKLFF; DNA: TGTGCCAGTAGTCGAACAGGGGGCTATGAAAAACTGTTTTTT
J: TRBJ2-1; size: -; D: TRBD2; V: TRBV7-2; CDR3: CASGGSGDSYNEQFF; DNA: TGTGCCAGCGGGGGTAGCGGGGACTCCTACAATGAGCAGTTCTTC
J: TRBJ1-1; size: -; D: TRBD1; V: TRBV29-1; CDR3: CSVAPGGIPEAFF; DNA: TGCAGCGTTGCCCCAGGGGGCATACCTGAAGCTTTCTTT
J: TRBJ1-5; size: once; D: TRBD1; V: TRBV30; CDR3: CAWGARDREGDQPQHF; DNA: TGTGCCTGGGGAGCGAGGGACAGGGAAGGTGATCAGCCCCAGCATTTT
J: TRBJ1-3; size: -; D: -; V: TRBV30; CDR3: CAWIKDWSSGNTIYF; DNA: TGTGCCTGGATTAAAGACTGGAGCTCTGGAAACACCATATATTTT
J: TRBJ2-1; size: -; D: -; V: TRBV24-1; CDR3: CATSDAGLLGDEQFF; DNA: TGTGCCACCAGTGATGCGGGACTCCTAGGAGATGAGCAGTTCTTC
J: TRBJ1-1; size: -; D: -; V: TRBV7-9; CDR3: CASSGHLNTEAFF; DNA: TGTGCCAGCTCGGGACACCTGAACACTGAAGCTTTCTTT
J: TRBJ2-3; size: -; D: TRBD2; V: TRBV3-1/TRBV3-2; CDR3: CASNPGLPYYSSTDTQYF; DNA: TGTGCCAGCAACCCGGGACTACCTTACTACTCCTCCACAGATACGCAGTATTTT
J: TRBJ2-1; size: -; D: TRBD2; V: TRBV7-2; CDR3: CASSRDYSYNEQFF; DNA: TGTGCCAGCAGCCGGGACTACTCCTACAATGAGCAGTTCTTC
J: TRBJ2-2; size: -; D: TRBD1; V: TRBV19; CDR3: CASSIETGSTGELFF; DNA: TGTGCCAGTAGTATCGAGACAGGGTCCACCGGGGAGCTGTTTTTT
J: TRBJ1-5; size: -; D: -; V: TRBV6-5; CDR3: CATSVQVNQPQHF; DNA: TGTGCCACTTCCGTACAGGTGAATCAGCCCCAGCATTTT
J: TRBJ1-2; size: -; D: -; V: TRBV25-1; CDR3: CASSEGGTAYGYTF; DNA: TGTGCCAGCAGTGAGGGCGGGACCGCTTATGGCTACACCTTC
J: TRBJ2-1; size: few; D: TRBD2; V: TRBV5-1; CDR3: CASSLVSSGRNEQFF; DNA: TGCGCCAGCAGCTTGGTATCTAGCGGGAGGAATGAGCAGTTCTTC
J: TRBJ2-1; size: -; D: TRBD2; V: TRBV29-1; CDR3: CSVVLGLAGHYNEQFF; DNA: TGCAGCGTTGTATTAGGACTAGCGGGCCACTACAATGAGCAGTTCTTC
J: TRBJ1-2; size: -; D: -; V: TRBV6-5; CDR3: CASSYSGQGGYGYTF; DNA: TGTGCCAGCAGTTACTCCGGGCAGGGAGGCTATGGCTACACCTTC
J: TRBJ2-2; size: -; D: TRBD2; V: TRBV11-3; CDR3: CASSPTSGSTGELFF; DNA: TGTGCCAGCAGCCCGACTAGCGGGAGCACCGGGGAGCTGTTTTTT
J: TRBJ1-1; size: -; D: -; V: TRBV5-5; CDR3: CASSSLSTGRTSTEAFF; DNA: TGTGCCAGCAGCTCCCTGTCGACCGGGAGAACGAGCACTGAAGCTTTCTTT
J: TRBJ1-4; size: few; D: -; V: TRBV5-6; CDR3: CASSLAGRGPTNEKLFF; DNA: TGTGCCAGCAGCTTGGCGGGGAGGGGCCCAACTAATGAAAAACTGTTTTTT
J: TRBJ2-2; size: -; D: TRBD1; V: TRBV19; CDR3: CASNRRGGQSTGELFF; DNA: TGTGCCAGTAACCGAAGAGGGGGACAGTCCACCGGGGAGCTGTTTTTT
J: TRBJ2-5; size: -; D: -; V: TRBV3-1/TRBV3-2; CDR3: CASSYQETQYF; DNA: TGTGCCAGCAGTTATCAAGAGACCCAGTACTTC
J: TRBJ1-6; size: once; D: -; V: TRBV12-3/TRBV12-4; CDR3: CASSRNNSPLHF; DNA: TGTGCCAGCAGTCGTAATAATTCACCCCTCCACTTT
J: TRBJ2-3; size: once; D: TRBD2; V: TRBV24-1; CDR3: CATRASGGHGGTQYF; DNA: TGTGCCACCAGAGCAAGCGGGGGGCACGGGGGTACGCAGTATTTT
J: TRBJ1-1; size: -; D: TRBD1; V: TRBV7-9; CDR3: CASSLDRGLLGDTEAFF; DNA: TGTGCCAGCAGCCTCGACAGGGGCCTACTCGGGGACACTGAAGCTTTCTTT
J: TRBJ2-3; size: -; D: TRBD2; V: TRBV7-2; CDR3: CASSRTRLAGGNTDTQYF; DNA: TGTGCCAGCAGCCGCACCCGACTAGCGGGAGGGAACACAGATACGCAGTATTTT
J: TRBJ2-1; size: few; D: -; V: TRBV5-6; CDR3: CASSWGLPSSYNEQFF; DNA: TGTGCCAGCAGCTGGGGACTTCCAAGCTCCTACAATGAGCAGTTCTTC